A single sample gave rise to the 10 T cell receptor beta chains below, sequenced in a study of T cell repertoires in cytomegalovirus infection. TCRdb reprocessed the reads via MiXCR and lists one record per CDR3 protein. This table holds some 220,000 distinct CDR3 sequences, roughly 12% found once. Sequenced input: PBMCs. The receptors originated from a human donor in good health (CMV status not recorded). Some clones in this sample may be carry-over from other donors' samples.

This clonotype was counted at least ten times. V usage is TRBV7-2 and J usage is TRBJ1-6; D is undetermined. This CDR3 contains 17 residues. Germline CDR1 and CDR2: SGHTA and FQGNSA. Trimming pared 3 bases from V and 6 bases from J, leaving 18 bases between. CDR3 loop: CASSFGLEGRGNSPLHF. In DNA, the CDR3 is TGTGCCAGCAGCTTCGGGTTAGAGGGTCGGGGTAATTCACCCCTCCACTTT.

Comments on this clonotype: A read error may be the cause here, since a much bigger clone is one base away. V usage is TRBV7-2 and J usage is TRBJ2-3; D gene uncertain. The germline V and J ends were trimmed by 5 bases and 6 bases, with 12 bases remaining between them. Germline-derived CDR1 and CDR2 are SGHTA and FQGNSA. CDR3 length: 13 amino acids. The CDR3 nucleotides are TGTGCCAGCAGCCACACCTTGAGGGATACGCAGTATTTT. Amino acid sequence: CASSHTLRDTQYF.

At least ten counts were recorded for this clonotype. This chain connects TRBV6-2 or TRBV6-3 to TRBJ2-7; D may be TRBD1 or TRBD2 (5 bases each). The germline gives CDR1 MNHEY, CDR2 SVGEGT. Trimming stripped 5 bases from V and 0 bases from J, with 14 bases between. The CDR3 has 15 amino acids. The CDR3 sequence is CASSNPGPRSYEQYF. The CDR3 DNA follows: TGTGCCAGCAGTAACCCGGGACCCCGCTCCTACGAGCAGTACTTC.

This clonotype was observed a few times. This sequence joins TRBV28 and TRBJ2-5, with D possibly being TRBD1 (5 bases). CDR1 is MDHEN and CDR2 is SYDVKM in the germline V gene. Between the trimmed V and J ends, which lost 4 bases and 4 bases, there was a span of 16 bases. The CDR3 runs to 15 residues. As DNA, the CDR3 is TGTGCCAGCAGTTCTGACCAGATTAGGGGAGAGACCCAGTACTTC. Translation: CASSSDQIRGETQYF.

The chain couples TRBV28 to TRBJ1-5; 10 bases agree with TRBD1. Germline V lookup: CDR1 MDHEN, CDR2 SYDVKM. The CDR3 sequence is 18 residues long. V shed 6 bases, J shed 0 bases, and the junction held 11 bases outside the gene matches. Here the CDR3 DNA reads TGTGCCAGCAGAGGGGGGACAGGGGCATCTTTTAGCAATCAGCCCCAGCATTTT. This sequence encodes CASRGGTGASFSNQPQHF. Full variable domain (missing parts from reference TRBV28 and TRBJ1-5): DVKVTQSSRYLVKRTGEKVFLECVQDMDHENMFWYRQDPGLGLRLIYFSYDVKMKEKGDIPEGYSVSREKKERFSLILESASTNQTSMYLCASRGGTGASFSNQPQHFGDGTRLSIL.

The chain links TRBV7-4 to TRBJ2-1, with 9 bases that match TRBD2. Per the germline V gene, CDR1 is SGHVT and CDR2 is SQSDAQ. This CDR3 has 15 amino acids. Unmatched junction bases numbered 6, after V lost 5 bases and J lost 4 bases. DNA for the CDR3: TGTGCCAGCAGCACCGGGACTAGCTTTTACAATGAGCAGTTCTTC. It encodes CASSTGTSFYNEQFF.

This clonotype was seen ten or more times. V and J are TRBV7-2 and TRBJ2-1; either TRBD1 or TRBD2 may supply D (5 bases each). Trimming left V 4 bases short and J 0 bases short, with 10 bases between. This CDR3 has 15 amino acids. The germline CDR1 and CDR2 sequences are SGHTA and FQGNSA. CDR3 in amino acids: CASSSGRSSYNEQFF. CDR3 DNA: TGTGCCAGCAGCTCGGGACGTAGCTCCTACAATGAGCAGTTCTTC. Together with reference TRBV7-2 and TRBJ2-1, the CDR3 gives the full variable domain: GAGVSQSPSNKVTEKGKDVELRCDPISGHTALYWYRQSLGQGLEFLIYFQGNSAPDKSGLPSDRFSAERTGGSVSTLTIQRTQQEDSAVYLCASSSGRSSYNEQFFGPGTRLTVL.

J is TRBJ2-3 and V is TRBV14; D not certain. V lost 1 base to trimming and J lost 3 bases, with 14 bases between them. Germline assignment: CDR1 SGHDN and CDR2 FVKESK. The CDR3 runs to 16 residues. CDR3: CASSQVKLPGTDTQYF. CDR3 coding DNA: TGTGCCAGCAGCCAAGTTAAACTCCCCGGAACAGATACGCAGTATTTT.

Turning to this clonotype: A much larger clone is a single base away; this may be a read error. This chain joins TRBV27 and TRBJ1-1; D may be TRBD1 (6 bases). The CDR3 is 15 amino acids. Germline assignment: CDR1 MNHEY and CDR2 SMNVEV (reference sequence). CDR3 region: CASSLLGDMNTEALF. CDR3 in DNA: TGTGCCAGCAGTTTATTGGGGGACATGAACACTGAAGCTTTGTTT.

The chain uses TRBV6-2 or TRBV6-3 and TRBJ2-1; D gene unclear. This CDR3 spans 13 amino acids. Germline V gene data show CDR1 as MNHEY and CDR2 as SVGEGT. Trimming took off 4 bases at V and 7 bases at J, with 11 bases between the two ends. Here the CDR3 reads CASSSRDRNEQFF. CDR3 nucleotides: TGTGCCAGCAGTTCCCGCGACCGAAATGAGCAGTTCTTC.